The T cell receptor (beta chain) described here comes from a study of control samples from healthy donors and cancer patients (dated by TCRdb to about 2020). Library preparation employed the immunoSEQ multiplex PCR assay. The table was pulled from immuneACCESS by TCRdb, which kept in-frame rearrangements only. Such tables lose some clones; where checked, under half of the loss comes from unresolved V genes, and the rest has no known cause. The sample contains around 94,000 clones, roughly 93% of them found a single time. The ten largest clones represent around 1.4% of the sample. There are 16 amino acids in the CDR3, from cysteine to phenylalanine inclusive. Kept here is only the CDR3 DNA, which spans 48 bases and is read in frame from base 1. Here V drops 3 bases and J drops 0 bases, and the junction holds 9 bases not matched to any gene. The germline V gene (reference sequence) sets CDR1 to DFQATT and CDR2 to SNEGSKA.

On this clone itself: Its antigen remains undetermined. Base qualities are missing; no much larger clone stands one base away.

The TCR comes from a woman between 25 and 40 years old in good health. The specimen sequenced was blood. This chain joins TRBV20-1 to TRBJ1-2, with 8 junctional bases fitting TRBD1. The CDR3 reads as follows: CSASRVVTGANYGYTF. The DNA reads as follows: TGCAGTGCTAGTCGGGTCGTGACAGGGGCTAACTATGGCTACACCTTC.